This entry describes one T cell receptor (beta chain). Its specificity is not known. These data belong to a study of blood T cells in healthy people across ages. Notes on the study in general: Not knowing donor CMV status may have confounded expanded clonotype changes. Long-lived donors exceeded aged donors in naive CD4+ cells and diversity.

Trimming removed 0 bases from V and 3 bases from J; junction bases left unmatched: 7. Germline lookup yields CDR1 SGHRS and CDR2 YFSETQ. CDR3 length: 16 amino acids. Donors each provided about 9.5 milliliters of peripheral blood. For the second PCR, which ran for about 6 to 11 cycles, a sample-barcoded 5' primer and a J-beta primer mix were used. Every cDNA molecule carried a tag from a template-switch adaptor bearing 12 random nucleotides. Each CDR3 protein gets one entry after TCRdb re-called the 5' RACE reads with MiXCR. The data show roughly 1.5 million distinct CDR3 sequences, less than 45% seen once.

The V and J genes are TRBV5-1 and TRBJ2-3, with TRBD1 identical over 7 bases. The sequencing input was blood. The TCR originated in a woman between 18 and 29 years old in good health. The CDR3 nucleotides are TGCGCCAGCAGCTTGGCGGGACAGACAAGGACAGATACGCAGTATTTT. Translated, it gives CASSLAGQTRTDTQYF.